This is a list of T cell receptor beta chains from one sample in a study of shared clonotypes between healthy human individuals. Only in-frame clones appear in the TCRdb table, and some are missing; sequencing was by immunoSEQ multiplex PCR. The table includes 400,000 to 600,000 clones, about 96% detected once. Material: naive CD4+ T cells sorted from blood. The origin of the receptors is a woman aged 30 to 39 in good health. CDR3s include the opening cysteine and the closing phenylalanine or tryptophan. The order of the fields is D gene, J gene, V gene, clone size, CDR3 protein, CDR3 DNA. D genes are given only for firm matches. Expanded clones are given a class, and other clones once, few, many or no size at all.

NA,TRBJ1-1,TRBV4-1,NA,CASSQEGWNTEAFF,TGCGCCAGCAGCCAAGAAGGGTGGAACACTGAAGCTTTCTTT
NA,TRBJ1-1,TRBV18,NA,CASSFGFKNTEAFF,TGTGCCAGCTCATTCGGATTCAAGAACACTGAAGCTTTCTTT
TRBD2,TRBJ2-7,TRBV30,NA,CALEAQGLARLTYEQYF,TGTGCCCTCGAAGCTCAAGGACTAGCGAGGCTAACCTACGAGCAGTACTTC
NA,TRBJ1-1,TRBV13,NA,CASSLGAEAFF,TGTGCCAGCAGCTTAGGGGCTGAAGCTTTCTTT
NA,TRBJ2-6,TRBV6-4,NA,CASSSRAGANVLTF,TGTGCCAGCAGTTCCAGGGCTGGGGCCAACGTCCTGACTTTC
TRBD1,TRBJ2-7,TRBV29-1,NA,CSVETAGGAWEQYF,TGCAGCGTTGAAACAGCAGGGGGCGCGTGGGAGCAGTACTTC
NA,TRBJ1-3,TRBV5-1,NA,CASSSAGGGNTIYF,TGCGCCAGCAGCTCAGCAGGCGGTGGAAACACCATATATTTT
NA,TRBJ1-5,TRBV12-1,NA,CASSFKRDDHSNQPQHF,TGTGCCAGCAGCTTTAAGCGGGACGATCATAGCAATCAGCCCCAGCATTTT
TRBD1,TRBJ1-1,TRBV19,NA,CASTWTGENTEAFF,TGTGCCAGTACCTGGACAGGAGAGAACACTGAAGCTTTCTTT
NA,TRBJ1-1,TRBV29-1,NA,CSVVSRVGTEAFF,TGCAGCGTTGTATCCAGGGTAGGAACTGAAGCTTTCTTT
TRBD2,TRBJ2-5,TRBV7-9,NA,CASSLAGGRRQETQYF,TGTGCCAGCAGCTTAGCGGGAGGGCGGCGACAAGAGACCCAGTACTTC
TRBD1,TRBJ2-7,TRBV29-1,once,CSVESDRGFYEQYF,TGCAGCGTTGAATCCGACAGGGGTTTCTACGAGCAGTACTTC
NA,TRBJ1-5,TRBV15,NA,CATTGASDQPQHF,TGTGCCACCACGGGGGCATCGGATCAGCCCCAGCATTTT
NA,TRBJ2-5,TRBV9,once,CASSLRHEGETQYF,TGTGCCAGCAGCCTTAGGCACGAGGGGGAGACCCAGTACTTC
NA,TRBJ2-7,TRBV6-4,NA,CASSGGPSSYEQYF,TGTGCCAGCAGCGGGGGGCCGAGCTCCTACGAGCAGTACTTC
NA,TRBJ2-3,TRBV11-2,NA,CASSLGLGSTDTQYF,TGTGCCAGCAGCTTAGGTCTGGGGTCCACAGATACGCAGTATTTT
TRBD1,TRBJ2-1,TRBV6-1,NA,CASNRDRGSDEQFF,TGTGCCAGCAATCGGGACAGGGGTAGCGATGAGCAGTTCTTC
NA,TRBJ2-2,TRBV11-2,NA,CASSLLETNTGELFF,TGTGCCAGCAGCTTACTGGAAACGAACACCGGGGAGCTGTTTTTT
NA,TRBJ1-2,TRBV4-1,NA,CASSQGPQGRTNYGYTF,TGCGCCAGCAGCCAAGGACCCCAGGGGCGCACTAACTATGGCTACACCTTC
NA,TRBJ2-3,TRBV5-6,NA,CATGRAGIDTQYF,TGTGCCACCGGGCGGGCAGGAATAGATACGCAGTATTTT
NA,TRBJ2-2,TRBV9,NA,CASSVSTGELFF,TGTGCCAGCAGCGTTAGCACCGGGGAGCTGTTTTTT
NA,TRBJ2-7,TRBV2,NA,CASRQGGYEQYF,TGTGCCAGCAGACAGGGAGGCTACGAGCAGTACTTC
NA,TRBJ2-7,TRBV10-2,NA,CASSVPSYEQYF,TGCGCCAGCAGTGTTCCGTCCTACGAGCAGTACTTC
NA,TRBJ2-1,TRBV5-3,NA,CARSLVERSRSYNEQFF,TGTGCCAGAAGCTTGGTTGAGCGGAGTCGCTCCTACAATGAGCAGTTCTTC
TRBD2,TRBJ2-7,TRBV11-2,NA,CASSRPGGPYEQYF,TGTGCCAGCTCTCGGCCGGGAGGGCCCTACGAGCAGTACTTC
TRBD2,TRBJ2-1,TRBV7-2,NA,CASSPSGSPYNEQFF,TGTGCCAGCAGCCCTAGCGGGAGTCCCTACAATGAGCAGTTCTTC
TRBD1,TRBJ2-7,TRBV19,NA,CASSSSTGGPYEQYF,TGTGCCAGTAGTTCCTCGACAGGGGGTCCCTACGAGCAGTACTTC
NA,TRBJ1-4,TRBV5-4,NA,CASSGPGAAGEKLFF,TGTGCCAGCAGCGGGCCCGGGGCCGCAGGTGAAAAACTGTTTTTT
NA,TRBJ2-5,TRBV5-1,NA,CASSPGVVETQYF,TGCGCCAGCAGCCCGGGGGTGGTGGAGACCCAGTACTTC
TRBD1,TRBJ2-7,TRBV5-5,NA,CASSPKAKTGDYEQYF,TGTGCCAGCAGCCCCAAAGCCAAGACAGGGGACTACGAGCAGTACTTC
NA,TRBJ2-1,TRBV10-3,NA,CAISVIPQFLTPEQFF,TGTGCCATCAGTGTGATCCCCCAATTCCTGACGCCTGAGCAGTTCTTC